This T cell receptor (beta chain) derives from a study of shared clonotypes between healthy human individuals. In the study overall: For every donor, three CD4 naive, three CD4 memory, two CD8 naive and one CD8 memory plates were used.

This clone was counted a single time. The antigen is undetermined. Assay: immunoSEQ multiplex PCR; the TCRdb copy retains only in-frame clones and omits some. The sample lists a few million clones, roughly 90% seen once, with 0.3% to 0.4% in the top ten. Germline CDR1 is SEHNR and CDR2 is FQNEAQ (reference sequence). This CDR3 contains 13 residues. Trimming removed 2 bases at V and 1 base at J, with 5 bases between. Points from the study as a whole: Some clonotypes were shared by all four sorted-subset donors, while others were not shared. The non-shared ones had lower generation probabilities than the shared ones. The sampled material consisted only of blood, and tissue repertoires are likely to differ.

V is TRBV7-9 and J is TRBJ2-5; D is ambiguous. The TCR was taken from a man aged 18 to 30 in good health. Some clones in this sample may be carry-over from other donors' samples. The material sequenced was naive CD4+ T cells from PBMCs. Subset noted: CD45RA+ positively selected. The CDR3 sequence: CASSLTVQETQYF. The DNA for the CDR3 is TGTGCCAGCAGCTTAACAGTCCAAGAGACCCAGTACTTC.